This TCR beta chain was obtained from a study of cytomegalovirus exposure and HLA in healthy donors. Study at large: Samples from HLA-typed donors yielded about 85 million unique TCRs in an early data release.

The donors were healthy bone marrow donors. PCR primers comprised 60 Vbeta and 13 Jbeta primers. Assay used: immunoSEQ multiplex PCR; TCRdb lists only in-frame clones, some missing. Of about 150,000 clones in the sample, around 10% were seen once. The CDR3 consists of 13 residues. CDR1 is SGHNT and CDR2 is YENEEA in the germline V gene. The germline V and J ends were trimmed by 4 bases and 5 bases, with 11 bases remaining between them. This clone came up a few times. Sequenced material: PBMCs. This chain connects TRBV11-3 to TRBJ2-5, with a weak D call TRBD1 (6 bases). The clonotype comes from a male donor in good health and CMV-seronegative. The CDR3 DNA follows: TGTGCCAGCAGCTCAGGGGTGGGGGAGACCCAGTACTTC. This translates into CASSSGVGETQYF.